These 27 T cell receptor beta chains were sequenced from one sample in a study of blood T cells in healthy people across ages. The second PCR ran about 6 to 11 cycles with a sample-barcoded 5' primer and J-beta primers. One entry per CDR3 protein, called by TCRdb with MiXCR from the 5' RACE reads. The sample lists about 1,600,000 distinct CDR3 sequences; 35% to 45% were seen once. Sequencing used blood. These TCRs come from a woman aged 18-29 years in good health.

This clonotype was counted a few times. The CDR3 sequence is CASSPGQGACEQFF. The CDR3 DNA sequence: TGTGCCAGCAGCCCGGGACAGGGGGCGTGCGAGCAGTTCTTC. The chain combines TRBV4-2 with TRBJ2-1; the match to TRBD1 covers 12 bases. CDR1 is LGHNA and CDR2 is YNFKEQ in the germline V gene. The CDR3 extends over 14 amino acids. J gave up 10 bases and V 4 bases, and 5 bases lay outside the gene matches.

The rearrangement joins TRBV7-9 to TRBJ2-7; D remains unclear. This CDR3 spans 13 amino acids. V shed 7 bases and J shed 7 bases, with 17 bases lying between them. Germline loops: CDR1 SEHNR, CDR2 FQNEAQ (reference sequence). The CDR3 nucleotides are TGTGCCAGCACCCCGGTTCGATCGGAAGAGCAGTACTTC. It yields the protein CASTPVRSEEQYF.

The CDR3 loop is CSAPARSDIQYF. In DNA, the CDR3 is TGCAGTGCTCCCGCCCGGAGCGACATTCAGTACTTC. The chain has TRBV20-1 and TRBJ2-4; D uncertain. V was cut by 5 bases and J by 8 bases, with 13 bases left in between. The length of the CDR3 is 12 residues. Germline V gene lookup returns CDR1 DFQATT and CDR2 SNEGSKA (reference sequence).

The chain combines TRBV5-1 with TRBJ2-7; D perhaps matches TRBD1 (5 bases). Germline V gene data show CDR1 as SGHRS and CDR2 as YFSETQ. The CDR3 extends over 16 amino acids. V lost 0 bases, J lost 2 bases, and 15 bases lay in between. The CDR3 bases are TGCGCCAGCAGCTTGGTAGGCGGACACAGCACCTACGAGCAGTACTTC. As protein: CASSLVGGHSTYEQYF.

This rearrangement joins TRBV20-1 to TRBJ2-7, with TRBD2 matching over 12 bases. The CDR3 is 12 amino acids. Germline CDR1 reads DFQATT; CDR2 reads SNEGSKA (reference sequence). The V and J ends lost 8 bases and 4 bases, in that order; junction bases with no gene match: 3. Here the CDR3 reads CSTLAGGYEQYF. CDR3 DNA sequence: TGCAGTACACTAGCGGGGGGTTACGAGCAGTACTTC.

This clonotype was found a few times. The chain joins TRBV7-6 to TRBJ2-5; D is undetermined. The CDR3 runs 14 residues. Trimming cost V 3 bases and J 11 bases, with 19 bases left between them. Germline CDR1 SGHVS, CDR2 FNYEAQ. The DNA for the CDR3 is TGTGCCAGCAGCTTGGACGGACGGAGATACGGGCAGTACTTC. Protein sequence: CASSLDGRRYGQYF. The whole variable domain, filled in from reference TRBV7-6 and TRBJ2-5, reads GAGVSQSPRYKVTKRGQDVALRCDPISGHVSLYWYRQALGQGPEFLTYFNYEAQQDKSGLPNDRFSAERPEGSISTLTIQRTEQRDSAMYRCASSLDGRRYGQYFGPGTRLLVL.

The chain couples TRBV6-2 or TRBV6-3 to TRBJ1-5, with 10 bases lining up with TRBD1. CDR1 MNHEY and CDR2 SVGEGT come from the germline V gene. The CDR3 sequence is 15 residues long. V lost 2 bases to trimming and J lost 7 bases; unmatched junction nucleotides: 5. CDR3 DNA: TGTGCCAGCAGTTACAGGGACAGGGGTGACCAGCCCCAGCATTTT. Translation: CASSYRDRGDQPQHF.

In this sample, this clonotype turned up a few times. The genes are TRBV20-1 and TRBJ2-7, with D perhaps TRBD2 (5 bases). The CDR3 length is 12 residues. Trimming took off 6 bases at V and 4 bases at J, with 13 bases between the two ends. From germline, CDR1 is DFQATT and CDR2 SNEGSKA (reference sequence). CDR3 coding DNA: TGCAGTGCGGGGAGAGTTGAGTACGAGCAGTACTTC. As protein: CSAGRVEYEQYF.

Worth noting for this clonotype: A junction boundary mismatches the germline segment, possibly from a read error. CDR3 nucleotide sequence: TGCGTCAGCAGCCAAGTCCTAGCGGGAGAATCGGACGAGCAGTACTTC. It is translated as CVSSQVLAGESDEQYF. The gene calls are TRBV4-1 and TRBJ2-7; the match to TRBD2 covers 10 bases. Germline CDR1 is MGHRA and CDR2 is YSYEKL. The CDR3 is made up of 16 amino acids.

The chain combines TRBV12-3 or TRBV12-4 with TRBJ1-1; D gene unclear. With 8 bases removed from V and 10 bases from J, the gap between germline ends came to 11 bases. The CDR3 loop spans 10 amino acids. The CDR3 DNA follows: TGTGCCAGCGGGAGGGTTGCAGCTTTCTTT. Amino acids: CASGRVAAFF.

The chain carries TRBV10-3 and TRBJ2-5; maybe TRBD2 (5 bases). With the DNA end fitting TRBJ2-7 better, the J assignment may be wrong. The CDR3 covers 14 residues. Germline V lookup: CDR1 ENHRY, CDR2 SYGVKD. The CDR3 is CAIRPAGGKDEQYF. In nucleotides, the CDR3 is TGTGCCATCCGTCCAGCCGGAGGTAAGGACGAGCAGTACTTC.

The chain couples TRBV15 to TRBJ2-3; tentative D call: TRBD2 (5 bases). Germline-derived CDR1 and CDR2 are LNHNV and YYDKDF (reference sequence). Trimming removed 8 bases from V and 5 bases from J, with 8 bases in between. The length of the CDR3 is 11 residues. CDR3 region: CATSSGDTQYF. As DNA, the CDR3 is TGTGCCACCTCGAGCGGAGATACGCAGTATTTT. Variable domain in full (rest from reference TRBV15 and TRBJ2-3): DAMVIQNPRYQVTQFGKPVTLSCSQTLNHNVMYWYQQKSSQAPKLLFHYYDKDFNNEADTPDNFQSRRPNTSFCFLDIRSPGLGDTAMYLCATSSGDTQYFGPGTRLTVL.

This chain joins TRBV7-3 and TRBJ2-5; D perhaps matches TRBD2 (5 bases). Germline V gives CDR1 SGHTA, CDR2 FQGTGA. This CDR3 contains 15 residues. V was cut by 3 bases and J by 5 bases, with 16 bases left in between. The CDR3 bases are TGTGCCAGCAGCTTTAACCTAAGTCCGGGGGAGACCCAGTACTTC. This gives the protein CASSFNLSPGETQYF.

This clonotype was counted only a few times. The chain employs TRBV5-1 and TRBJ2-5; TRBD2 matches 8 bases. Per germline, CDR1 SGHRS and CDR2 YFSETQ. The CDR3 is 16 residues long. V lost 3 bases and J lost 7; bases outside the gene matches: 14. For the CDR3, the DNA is TGCGCCAGCAGCTCGATGACTAGCGCCGCTGTAGGGACCCAGTACTTC. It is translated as CASSSMTSAAVGTQYF.

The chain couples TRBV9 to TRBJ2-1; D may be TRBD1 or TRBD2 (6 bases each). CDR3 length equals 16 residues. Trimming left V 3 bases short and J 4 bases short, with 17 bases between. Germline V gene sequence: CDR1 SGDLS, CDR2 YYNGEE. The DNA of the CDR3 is TGTGCCAGCAGCGCACGGGACGGGGGCCTTTACAATGAGCAGTTCTTC. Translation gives CASSARDGGLYNEQFF.

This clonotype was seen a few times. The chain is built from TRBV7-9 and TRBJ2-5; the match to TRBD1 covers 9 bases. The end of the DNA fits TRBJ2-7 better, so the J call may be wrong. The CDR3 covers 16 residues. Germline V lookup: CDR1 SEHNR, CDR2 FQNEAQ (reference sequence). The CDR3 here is CASSAPGTGYKYEQYF. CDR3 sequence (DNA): TGTGCCAGCAGCGCCCCCGGGACAGGGTATAAGTACGAGCAGTACTTC.

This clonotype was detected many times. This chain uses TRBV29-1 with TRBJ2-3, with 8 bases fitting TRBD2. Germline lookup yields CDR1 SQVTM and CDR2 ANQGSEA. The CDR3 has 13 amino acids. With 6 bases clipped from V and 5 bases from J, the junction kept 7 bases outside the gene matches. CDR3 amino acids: CSVDLAGKDTQYF. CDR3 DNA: TGCAGCGTGGATCTAGCGGGCAAAGATACGCAGTATTTT.

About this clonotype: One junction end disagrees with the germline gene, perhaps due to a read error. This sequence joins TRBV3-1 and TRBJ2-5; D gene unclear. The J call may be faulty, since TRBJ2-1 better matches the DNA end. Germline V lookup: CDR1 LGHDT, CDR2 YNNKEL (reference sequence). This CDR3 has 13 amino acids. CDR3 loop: CACSQVPQETQFF. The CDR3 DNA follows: TGTGCCTGCAGCCAAGTCCCCCAAGAGACCCAGTTCTTC.

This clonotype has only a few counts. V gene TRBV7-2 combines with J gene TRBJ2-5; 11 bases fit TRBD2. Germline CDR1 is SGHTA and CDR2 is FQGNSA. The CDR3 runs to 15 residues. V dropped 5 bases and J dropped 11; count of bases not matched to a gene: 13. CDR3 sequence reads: CASSAQLAGGNEQYF. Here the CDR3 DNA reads TGTGCCAGCAGCGCCCAGCTAGCGGGAGGCAATGAGCAGTACTTC.

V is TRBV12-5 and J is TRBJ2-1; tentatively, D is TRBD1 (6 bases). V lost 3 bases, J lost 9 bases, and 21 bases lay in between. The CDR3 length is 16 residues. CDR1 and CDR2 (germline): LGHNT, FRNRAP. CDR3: CASGFNPGQLNSEQFF. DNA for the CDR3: TGTGCTAGTGGTTTCAACCCGGGACAACTAAACAGTGAGCAGTTCTTC. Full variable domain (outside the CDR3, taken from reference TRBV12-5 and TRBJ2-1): DARVTQTPRHKVTEMGQEVTMRCQPILGHNTVFWYRQTMMQGLELLAYFRNRAPLDDSGMPKDRFSAEMPDATLATLKIQPSEPRDSAVYFCASGFNPGQLNSEQFFGPGTRLTVL.

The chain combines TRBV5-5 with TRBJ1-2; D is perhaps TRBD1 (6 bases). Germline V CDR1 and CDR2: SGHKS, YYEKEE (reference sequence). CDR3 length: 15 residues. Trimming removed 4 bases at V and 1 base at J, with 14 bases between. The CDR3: CASSLLPGVNYGYTF. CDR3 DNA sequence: TGTGCCAGCAGCCTCCTCCCAGGGGTTAACTATGGCTACACCTTC.

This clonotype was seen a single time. DNA for the CDR3: TGCGCCAGCAGCCAAGAATGGGTGGGAAACACCATATATTTT. Its protein product is CASSQEWVGNTIYF. This rearrangement joins TRBV4-1 to TRBJ1-3; D remains unclear. The V and J ends lost 0 bases and 4 bases respectively, with 7 bases between them. The germline gives CDR1 MGHRA, CDR2 YSYEKL. The CDR3 contains 14 residues.

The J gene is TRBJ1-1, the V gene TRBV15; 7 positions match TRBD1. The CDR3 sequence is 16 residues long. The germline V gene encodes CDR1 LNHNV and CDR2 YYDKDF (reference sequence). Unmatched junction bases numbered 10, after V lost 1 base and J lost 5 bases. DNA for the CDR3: TGTGCCACCAGCAGAGGACAGGGTGCGGGTTGGACTGAAGCTTTCTTT. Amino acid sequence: CATSRGQGAGWTEAFF.

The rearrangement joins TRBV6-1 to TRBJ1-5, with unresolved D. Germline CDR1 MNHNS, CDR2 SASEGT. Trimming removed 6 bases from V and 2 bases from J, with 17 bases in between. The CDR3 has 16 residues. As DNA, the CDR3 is TGTGCCAGCAGCGAATTAGTCGGGGTGGGCAATCAGCCCCAGCATTTT. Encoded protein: CASSELVGVGNQPQHF.

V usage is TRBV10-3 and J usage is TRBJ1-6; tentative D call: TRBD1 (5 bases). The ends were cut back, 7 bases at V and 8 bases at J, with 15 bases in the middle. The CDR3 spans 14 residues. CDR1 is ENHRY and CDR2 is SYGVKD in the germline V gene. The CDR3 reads CAIKLGEVDSPLHF. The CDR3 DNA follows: TGTGCCATCAAATTAGGGGAAGTGGATTCACCCCTCCACTTT.

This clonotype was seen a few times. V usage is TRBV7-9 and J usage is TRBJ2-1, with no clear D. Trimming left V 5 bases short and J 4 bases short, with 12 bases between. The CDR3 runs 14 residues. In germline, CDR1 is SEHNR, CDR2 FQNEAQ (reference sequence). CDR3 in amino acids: CASSPDSGYNEQFF. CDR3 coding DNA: TGTGCCAGCAGCCCCGATTCGGGTTACAATGAGCAGTTCTTC.

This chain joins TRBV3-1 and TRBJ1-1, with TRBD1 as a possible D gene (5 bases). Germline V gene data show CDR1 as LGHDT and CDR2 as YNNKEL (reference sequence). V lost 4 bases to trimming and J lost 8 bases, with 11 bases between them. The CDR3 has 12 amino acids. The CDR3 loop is CASSLTGGEAFF. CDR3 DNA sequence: TGTGCCAGCAGCCTCACCGGGGGGGAAGCTTTCTTT.